What follows is one T cell receptor (beta chain) and its context. The data originate from a study of blood T cell repertoires in COVID-19. About the study: Samples of COVID-19 (acute and convalescent) were obtained from the United States, Italy and Spain. T cells, B-cell-depleted T cells, or PBMCs supplied cDNA or gDNA.

Per the authors' pipeline: Amplification of reference gene primers was used by the study to estimate nucleated cell counts. This table comes from immunoSEQ multiplex PCR, and its TCRdb copy is limited to in-frame clones, with some not included. V, J and clone size reflect that table, while D and trimming were determined from the DNA. The repertoire holds approximately 15,000 clones, with roughly 84% as singletons. The CDR3 totals 15 residues. CDR1 is SGHKS and CDR2 is YYEKEE in the germline V gene (reference sequence). V shed 0 bases, J shed 5 bases, and the junction held 7 bases outside the gene matches.

The sequence derives from a man between 50 and 59 years old with active COVID-19. The rearrangement uses TRBV5-5 and TRBJ2-5; 7 positions agree with TRBD2. Sequenced sample: peripheral blood. CDR3 residues: CASSLVGGIGETQYF. DNA for the CDR3: TGTGCCAGCAGCTTGGTGGGGGGGATCGGGGAGACCCAGTACTTC.